The 11 T cell receptor beta chains below come from one sample, sequenced in a study of T-cell memory formation after mild COVID-19 (dated by TCRdb to the early 2020s). Libraries were constructed by 5' RACE. TCRdb shows the sequencer as Illumina NovaSeq 6000. In-frame beta chains were kept once TCRdb had trimmed the public reads at Q25 with fastp and called clones with MiXCR. Identical CDR3 protein sequences are pooled into one entry, listed with their most common genes and DNA. This sample is represented by 30,000 to 45,000 distinct CDR3 sequences; roughly 10% of them were singletons. The top ten hold around 30% of the sample. Material for sequencing was PBMCs or a T cell subset sorted from them (not recorded which). All receptors come from a man aged 18 to 29 who had mild COVID-19 (a few samples of this study predate the infection). The sample titles of this study are shuffled in the database, so cell type and time point are left out; the donor was told from shared clones.

In its sample, this clonotype was seen many times. The chain joins TRBV12-3 or TRBV12-4 to TRBJ2-7; possibly TRBD2 for D (7 bases). This CDR3 has 15 residues. Trimming stripped 3 bases from V and 0 bases from J, with 12 bases between. CDR3 sequence reads: CASSLGGALSYEQYF. The CDR3, as DNA: TGTGCCAGCAGTTTGGGGGGGGCCCTCTCCTACGAGCAGTACTTC.

This clonotype was seen only a few times. V is TRBV11-2 and J is TRBJ1-3; D not resolved. The CDR3 has 11 residues. Trimming stripped 1 base from V and 11 bases from J, with 6 bases between. CDR1 SGHAT and CDR2 FQNNGV come from the germline V gene. The CDR3, as DNA: TGTGCCAGCAGCTTAGTCAGCCCCATATATTTT. Amino acids: CASSLVSPIYF.

At least ten counts were recorded for this clonotype. The rearrangement links TRBV7-7 to TRBJ2-3, with D maybe TRBD1 (6 bases). Germline CDR1 SSHAT, CDR2 FNYEAQ (reference sequence). This CDR3 has 14 residues. V dropped 5 bases and J dropped 2 bases, with 11 bases sitting between them. The CDR3 loop is CASSQDSITDTQYF. Written as DNA, the CDR3 is TGTGCCAGCAGCCAGGACAGTATCACAGATACGCAGTATTTT.

This clonotype was counted ten times or more. The chain combines TRBV7-9 with TRBJ2-7; D is perhaps TRBD2 (6 bases). In germline, CDR1 is SEHNR, CDR2 FQNEAQ (reference sequence). The V end was cut by 5 bases, the J end by 1 base, with 21 bases between. The CDR3 runs to 17 residues. The CDR3 here is CASSHEWGGDPSYEQYF. As DNA, the CDR3 is TGTGCCAGCAGCCATGAGTGGGGCGGGGACCCATCCTACGAGCAGTACTTC. The full variable domain, completed using reference TRBV7-9 and TRBJ2-7, is DTGVSQNPRHKITKRGQNVTFRCDPISEHNRLYWYRQTLGQGPEFLTYFQNEAQLEKSRLLSDRFSAERPKGSFSTLEIQRTEQGDSAMYLCASSHEWGGDPSYEQYFGPGTRLTVT.

This clonotype has at least ten counts. The chain has TRBV5-1 and TRBJ2-7; 11 nucleotides align to TRBD2. This CDR3 is 14 amino acids long. The germline gives CDR1 SGHRS, CDR2 YFSETQ. J lost 3 bases, V lost 2 bases, and 1 base had no gene match. CDR3 DNA: TGCGCCAGCAGCTTTCTAGCGGGAGGCTACGAGCAGTACTTC. As protein: CASSFLAGGYEQYF.

This clonotype was counted at least ten times. The chain recombines TRBV12-3 or TRBV12-4 with TRBJ1-6; D gene unclear. There are 13 residues in the CDR3. The ends were cut back, 6 bases at V and 6 bases at J, with 9 bases in the middle. DNA of the CDR3: TGTGCCAGCAGCCCCCAGGTTAATTCACCCCTCCACTTT. Its translation is CASSPQVNSPLHF.

This clonotype was picked up many times. This rearrangement joins TRBV9 to TRBJ1-2; 8 nucleotides align to TRBD1. Germline CDR1 is SGDLS and CDR2 is YYNGEE. The CDR3 sequence is 16 residues long. Trimming cost V 4 bases and J 2 bases; bases outside gene matches: 10. Written as DNA, the CDR3 is TGTGCCAGCAGCTCGAAAGACAGGGGTCTAAACTATGGCTACACCTTC. Residues: CASSSKDRGLNYGYTF.

At least ten counts were recorded for this clonotype. CDR3 DNA sequence: TGTGCCAGCAGCTTACGCCGGGGGTCCGAAGAGACCCAGTACTTC. Amino acids: CASSLRRGSEETQYF. V gene TRBV7-7 combines with J gene TRBJ2-5, with D maybe TRBD2 (6 bases). Per germline, CDR1 SSHAT and CDR2 FNYEAQ (reference sequence). Trimming took 2 bases from V and 3 from J, leaving 13 bases between them. The CDR3 is made up of 15 amino acids.

This clonotype was counted ten times or more. The chain couples TRBV6-2 or TRBV6-3 to TRBJ2-2; 10 nucleotides line up with TRBD2. The CDR3 is 15 amino acids. V lost 7 bases and J lost 0; bases outside the gene matches: 2. The germline V gene encodes CDR1 MNHEY and CDR2 SVGEGT. CDR3 loop: CASNGLAANTGELFF. The CDR3 DNA is TGTGCCAGCAATGGACTAGCGGCGAACACCGGGGAGCTGTTTTTT.

This clonotype came up many times. The chain recombines TRBV11-2 with TRBJ2-7; D is ambiguous. V lost 1 base, J lost 4 bases, and 8 bases lay in between. CDR1 is SGHAT and CDR2 is FQNNGV in the germline V gene. The CDR3 sequence is 13 residues long. The CDR3 nucleotides read TGTGCCAGCAGCTTAGTCGTCGGATACGAGCAGTACTTC. This gives the protein CASSLVVGYEQYF.

This clonotype was detected many times. The rearrangement uses TRBV7-9 and TRBJ2-5; TRBD2 matches 9 bases. The germline V gene encodes CDR1 SEHNR and CDR2 FQNEAQ (reference sequence). The CDR3 contains 13 residues. V dropped 7 bases and J dropped 6; count of bases not matched to a gene: 6. The CDR3 DNA reads TGTGCCAGCACCCTAGCGGGGATTCAGACCCAGTACTTC. Translation: CASTLAGIQTQYF. Full variable domain (missing parts from reference TRBV7-9 and TRBJ2-5): DTGVSQNPRHKITKRGQNVTFRCDPISEHNRLYWYRQTLGQGPEFLTYFQNEAQLEKSRLLSDRFSAERPKGSFSTLEIQRTEQGDSAMYLCASTLAGIQTQYFGPGTRLLVL.